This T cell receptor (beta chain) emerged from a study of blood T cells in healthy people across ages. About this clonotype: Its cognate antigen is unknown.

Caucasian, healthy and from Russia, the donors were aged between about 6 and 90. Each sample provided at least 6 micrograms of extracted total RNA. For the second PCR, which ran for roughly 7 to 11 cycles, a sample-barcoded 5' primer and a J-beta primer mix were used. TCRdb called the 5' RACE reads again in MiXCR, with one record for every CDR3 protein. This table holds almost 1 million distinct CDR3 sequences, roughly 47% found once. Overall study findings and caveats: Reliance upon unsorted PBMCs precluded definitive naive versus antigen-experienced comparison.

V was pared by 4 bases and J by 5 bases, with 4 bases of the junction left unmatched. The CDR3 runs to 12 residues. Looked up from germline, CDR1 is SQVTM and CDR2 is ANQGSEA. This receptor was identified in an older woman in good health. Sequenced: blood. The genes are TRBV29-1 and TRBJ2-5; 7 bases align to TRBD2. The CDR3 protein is CSVAGGRETQYF. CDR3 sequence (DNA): TGCAGCGTTGCGGGAGGAAGGGAGACCCAGTACTTC.